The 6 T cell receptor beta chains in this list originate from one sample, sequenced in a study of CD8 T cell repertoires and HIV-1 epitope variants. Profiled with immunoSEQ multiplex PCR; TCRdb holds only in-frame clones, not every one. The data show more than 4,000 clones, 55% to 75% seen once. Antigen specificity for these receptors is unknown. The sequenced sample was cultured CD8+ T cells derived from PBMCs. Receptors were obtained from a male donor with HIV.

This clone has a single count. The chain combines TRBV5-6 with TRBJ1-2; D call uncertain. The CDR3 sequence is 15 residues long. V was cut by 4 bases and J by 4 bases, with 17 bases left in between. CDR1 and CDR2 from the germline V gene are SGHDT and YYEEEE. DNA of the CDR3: TGTGCCAGCAGCCGAGTATATGACCGCCGCTATGGCTACACCTTC. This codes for CASSRVYDRRYGYTF.

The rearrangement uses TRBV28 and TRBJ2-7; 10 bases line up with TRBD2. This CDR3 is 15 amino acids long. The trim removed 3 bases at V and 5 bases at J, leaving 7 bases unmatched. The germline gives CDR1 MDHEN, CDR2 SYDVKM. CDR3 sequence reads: CASSFWASGGDEQYF. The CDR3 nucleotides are TGTGCCAGCAGTTTCTGGGCTAGCGGGGGTGACGAGCAGTACTTC.

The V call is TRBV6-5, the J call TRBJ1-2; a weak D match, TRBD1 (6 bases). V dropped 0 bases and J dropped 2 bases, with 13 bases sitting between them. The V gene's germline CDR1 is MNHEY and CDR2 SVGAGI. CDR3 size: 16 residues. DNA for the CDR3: TGTGCCAGCAGTTACTCGAAGGGGAGGGGGAACTATGGCTACACCTTC. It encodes CASSYSKGRGNYGYTF.

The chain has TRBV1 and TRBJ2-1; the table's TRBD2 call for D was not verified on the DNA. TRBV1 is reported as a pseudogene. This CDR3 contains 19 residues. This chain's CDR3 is CTSSPGTSGSPSSYNEQFF. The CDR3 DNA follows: TGCACCAGCAGCCCCGGGACTAGCGGGAGCCCGAGCTCCTACAATGAGCAGTTCTTC.

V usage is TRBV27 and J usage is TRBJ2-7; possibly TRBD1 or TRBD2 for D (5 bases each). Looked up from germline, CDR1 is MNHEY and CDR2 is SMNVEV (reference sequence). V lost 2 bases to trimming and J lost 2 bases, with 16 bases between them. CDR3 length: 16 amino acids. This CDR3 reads CASSLPGTDGTYEQYF. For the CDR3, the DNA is TGTGCCAGCAGTTTACCCGGGACCGACGGGACCTACGAGCAGTACTTC.

The CDR3 loop is CASSYQGVGYTF. In DNA, the CDR3 is TGCGCCAGCAGCTATCAGGGAGTTGGCTACACCTTC. This chain uses TRBV4-1 with TRBJ1-2, with D possibly matching TRBD1 (5 bases). CDR3 length: 12 residues. Trimming removed 5 bases at V and 7 bases at J, with 11 bases between. CDR1 and CDR2 from the germline V gene are MGHRA and YSYEKL.